The clone carrying this TCR beta chain was counted between two and nine times. Its antigen remains unknown. Naive CD8 cells, CD45RO-negative and positively selected for CCR7, excluded terminally differentiated effector memory CD45RA+ cells. The V gene's germline CDR1 is SGHNT and CDR2 YYREEE (reference sequence). V lost 0 bases to trimming and J lost 10 bases, with 11 bases between them. The CDR3 extends over 13 amino acids. The data were obtained in a study of shared clonotypes between healthy human individuals. Findings and limits, study-wide: Relative to their counterparts shared across all four donors, non-shared clonotypes exhibited diminished generation probabilities.

How the authors handled the data: With immunoSEQ giving junction-only sequences and no quality scores, filtering differed. Clones were read by immunoSEQ multiplex PCR, and TCRdb kept only the in-frame ones, dropping some. V, J and clone size are those of that table, while D and trimming were read from the DNA. Of over 800,000 clones detected, 85% to 95% appear once; the ten largest clones hold less than 25%. The chain uses TRBV5-4 and TRBJ1-5, with a possible D match to TRBD1 (5 bases). The sequenced sample consisted of naive CD8+ T cells sorted from blood. The receptor was derived from a man aged 25 to 45 in good health. The CDR3 here is CASSLGITGPQHF. CDR3 in DNA: TGTGCCAGCAGCTTGGGGATTACAGGACCCCAGCATTTT.